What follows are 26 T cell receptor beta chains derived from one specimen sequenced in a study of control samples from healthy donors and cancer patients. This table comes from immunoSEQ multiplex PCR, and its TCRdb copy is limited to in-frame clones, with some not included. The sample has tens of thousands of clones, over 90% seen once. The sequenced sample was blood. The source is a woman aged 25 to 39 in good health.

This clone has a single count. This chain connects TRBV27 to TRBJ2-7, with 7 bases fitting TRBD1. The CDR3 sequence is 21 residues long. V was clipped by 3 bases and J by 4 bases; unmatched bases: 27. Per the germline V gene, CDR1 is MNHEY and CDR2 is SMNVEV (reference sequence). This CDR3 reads CASSFGQPGNLRTGPQYEQYF. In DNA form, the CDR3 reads TGTGCCAGCAGTTTTGGCCAACCCGGGAACCTCCGGACAGGCCCCCAATACGAGCAGTACTTC.

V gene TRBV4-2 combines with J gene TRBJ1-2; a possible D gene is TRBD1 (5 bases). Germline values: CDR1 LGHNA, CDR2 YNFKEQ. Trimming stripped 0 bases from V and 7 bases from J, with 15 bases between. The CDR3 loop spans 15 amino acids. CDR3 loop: CASSQDGVRAVGYTF. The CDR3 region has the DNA TGTGCCAGCAGCCAAGATGGGGTCAGGGCAGTTGGCTACACCTTC.

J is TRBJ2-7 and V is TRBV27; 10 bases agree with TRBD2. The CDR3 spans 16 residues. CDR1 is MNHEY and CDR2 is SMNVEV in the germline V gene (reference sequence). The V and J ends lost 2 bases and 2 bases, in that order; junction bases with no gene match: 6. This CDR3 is CASSLGGSGRPYEQYF. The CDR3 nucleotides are TGTGCCAGCAGTTTAGGTGGTAGCGGGAGGCCCTACGAGCAGTACTTC.

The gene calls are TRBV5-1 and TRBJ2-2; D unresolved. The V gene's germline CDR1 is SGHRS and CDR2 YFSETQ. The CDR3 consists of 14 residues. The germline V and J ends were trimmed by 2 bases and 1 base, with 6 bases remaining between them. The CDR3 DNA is TGCGCCAGCAGCTTCCGGCAGAACACCGGGGAGCTGTTTTTT. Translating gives CASSFRQNTGELFF. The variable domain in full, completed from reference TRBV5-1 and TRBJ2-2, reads KAGVTQTPRYLIKTRGQQVTLSCSPISGHRSVSWYQQTPGQGLQFLFEYFSETQRNKGNFPGRFSGRQFSNSRSEMNVSTLELGDSALYLCASSFRQNTGELFFGEGSRLTVL.

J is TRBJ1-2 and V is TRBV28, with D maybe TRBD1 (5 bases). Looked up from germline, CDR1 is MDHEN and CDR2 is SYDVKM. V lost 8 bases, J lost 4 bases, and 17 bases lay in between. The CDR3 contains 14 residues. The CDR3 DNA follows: TGTGCCAGCCGGACACCCGGACTCTTCTATGGCTACACCTTC. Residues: CASRTPGLFYGYTF.

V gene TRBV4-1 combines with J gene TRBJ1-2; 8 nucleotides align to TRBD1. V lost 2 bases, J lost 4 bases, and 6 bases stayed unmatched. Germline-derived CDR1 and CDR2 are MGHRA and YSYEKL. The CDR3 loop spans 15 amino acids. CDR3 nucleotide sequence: TGCGCCAGCAGCCAACCGGACAGGGACGTCTATGGCTACACCTTC. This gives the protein CASSQPDRDVYGYTF.

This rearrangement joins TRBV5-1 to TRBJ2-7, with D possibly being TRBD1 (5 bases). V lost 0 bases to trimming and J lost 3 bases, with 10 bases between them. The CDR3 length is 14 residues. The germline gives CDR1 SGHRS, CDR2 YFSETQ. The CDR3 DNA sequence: TGCGCCAGCAGCTTGGCTCAGGGCTTCTACGAGCAGTACTTC. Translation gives CASSLAQGFYEQYF.

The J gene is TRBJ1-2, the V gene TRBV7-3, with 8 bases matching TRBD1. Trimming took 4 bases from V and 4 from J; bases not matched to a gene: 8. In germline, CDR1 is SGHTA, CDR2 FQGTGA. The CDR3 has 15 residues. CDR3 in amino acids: CASSSGQGPLYGYTF. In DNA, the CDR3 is TGTGCCAGCAGCTCAGGACAGGGACCCCTCTATGGCTACACCTTC. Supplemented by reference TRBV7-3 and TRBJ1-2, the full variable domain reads GAGVSQTPSNKVTEKGKYVELRCDPISGHTALYWYRQSLGQGPEFLIYFQGTGAADDSGLPNDRFFAVRPEGSVSTLKIQRTERGDSAVYLCASSSGQGPLYGYTFGSGTRLTVV.

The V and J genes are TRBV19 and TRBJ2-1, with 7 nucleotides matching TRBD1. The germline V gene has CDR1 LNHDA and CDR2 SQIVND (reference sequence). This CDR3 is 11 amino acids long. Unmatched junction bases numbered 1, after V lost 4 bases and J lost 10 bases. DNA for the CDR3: TGTGCCAGTAGTAAAGGGGGCGAGCAGTTCTTC. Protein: CASSKGGEQFF.

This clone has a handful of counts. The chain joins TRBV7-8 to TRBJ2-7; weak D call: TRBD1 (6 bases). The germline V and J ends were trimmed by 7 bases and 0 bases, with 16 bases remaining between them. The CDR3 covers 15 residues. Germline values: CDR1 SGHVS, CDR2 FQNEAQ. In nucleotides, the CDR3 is TGTGCCAGCACCCAGTGGGGGCTGAGCTCCTACGAGCAGTACTTC. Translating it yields CASTQWGLSSYEQYF.

This CDR3 is CASSYSTQGEAFF. CDR3 bases: TGTGCCAGCAGTTACTCGACCCAGGGGGAGGCTTTCTTT. The chain is built from TRBV6-2 or TRBV6-3 and TRBJ1-1; 7 bases agree with TRBD1. V shed 0 bases, J shed 11 bases, and the junction held 6 bases outside the gene matches. The CDR3 totals 13 residues. From germline, CDR1 is MNHEY and CDR2 SVGEGT.

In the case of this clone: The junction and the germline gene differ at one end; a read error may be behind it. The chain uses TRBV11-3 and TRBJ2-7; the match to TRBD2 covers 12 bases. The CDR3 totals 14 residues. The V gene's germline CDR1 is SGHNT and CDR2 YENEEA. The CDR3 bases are TGTGCCAGCAGCTCTAGCGGGAGGGCTTACGAGCAGCACTTC. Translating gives CASSSSGRAYEQHF. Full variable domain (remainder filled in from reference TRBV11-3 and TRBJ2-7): EAGVVQSPRYKIIEKKQPVAFWCNPISGHNTLYWYLQNLGQGPELLIRYENEEAVDDSQLPKDRFSAERLKGVDSTLKIQPAELGDSAVYLCASSSSGRAYEQHFGPGTRLTVT.

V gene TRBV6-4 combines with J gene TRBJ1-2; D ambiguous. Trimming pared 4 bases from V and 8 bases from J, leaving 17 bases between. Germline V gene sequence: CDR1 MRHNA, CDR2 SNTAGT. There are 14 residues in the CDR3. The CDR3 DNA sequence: TGTGCCAGCAGTGTTGGCAGTAATCTTGGGGGCTACACCTTC. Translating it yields CASSVGSNLGGYTF.

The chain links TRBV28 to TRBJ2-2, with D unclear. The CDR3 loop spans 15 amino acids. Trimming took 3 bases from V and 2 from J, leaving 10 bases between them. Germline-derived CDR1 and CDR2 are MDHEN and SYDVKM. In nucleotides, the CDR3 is TGTGCCAGCAGTTTCGTGGCTGATAACACCGGGGAGCTGTTTTTT. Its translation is CASSFVADNTGELFF.

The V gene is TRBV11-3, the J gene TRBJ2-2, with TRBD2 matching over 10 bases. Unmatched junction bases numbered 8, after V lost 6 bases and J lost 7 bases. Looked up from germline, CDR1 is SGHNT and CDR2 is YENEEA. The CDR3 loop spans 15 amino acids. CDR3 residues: CASSFLAGEGGELFF. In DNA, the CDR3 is TGTGCCAGCAGTTTCCTAGCGGGAGAAGGCGGGGAGCTGTTTTTT.

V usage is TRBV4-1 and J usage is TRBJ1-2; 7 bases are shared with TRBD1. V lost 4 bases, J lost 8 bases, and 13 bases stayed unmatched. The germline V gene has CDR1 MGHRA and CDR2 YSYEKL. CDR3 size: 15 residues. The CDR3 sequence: CASSLRGQASKGYTF. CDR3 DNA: TGCGCCAGCAGCCTCCGAGGACAGGCCTCGAAGGGCTACACCTTC.

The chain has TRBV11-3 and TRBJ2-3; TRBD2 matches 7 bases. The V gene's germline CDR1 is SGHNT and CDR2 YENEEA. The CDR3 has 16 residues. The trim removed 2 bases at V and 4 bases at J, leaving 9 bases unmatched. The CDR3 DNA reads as TGTGCCAGCAGCTTACCCACCCTTGGGGGGGCAGATACGCAGTATTTT. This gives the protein CASSLPTLGGADTQYF.

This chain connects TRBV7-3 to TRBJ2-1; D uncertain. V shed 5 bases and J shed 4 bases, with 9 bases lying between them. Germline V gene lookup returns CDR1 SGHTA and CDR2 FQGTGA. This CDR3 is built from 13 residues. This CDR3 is CASSHDGYNEQFF. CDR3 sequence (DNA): TGTGCCAGCAGCCACGACGGATACAATGAGCAGTTCTTC.

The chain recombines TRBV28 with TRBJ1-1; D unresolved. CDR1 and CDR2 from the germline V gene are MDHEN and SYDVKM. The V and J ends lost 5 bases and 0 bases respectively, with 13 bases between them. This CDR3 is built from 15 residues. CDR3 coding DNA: TGTGCCAGCAGTAATATCGACACCATGAACACTGAAGCTTTCTTT. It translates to CASSNIDTMNTEAFF.

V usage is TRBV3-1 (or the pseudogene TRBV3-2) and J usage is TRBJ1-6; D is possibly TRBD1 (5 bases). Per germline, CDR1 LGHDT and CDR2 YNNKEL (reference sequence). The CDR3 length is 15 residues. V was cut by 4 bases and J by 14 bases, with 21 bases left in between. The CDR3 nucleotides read TGTGCCAGCAGCCCGTACGGGACTCCCGGGTGGGCCCTCCACTTT. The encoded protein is CASSPYGTPGWALHF.

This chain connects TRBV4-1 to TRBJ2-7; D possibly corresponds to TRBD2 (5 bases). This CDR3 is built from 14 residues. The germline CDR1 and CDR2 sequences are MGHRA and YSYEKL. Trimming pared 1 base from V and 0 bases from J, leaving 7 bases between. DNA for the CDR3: TGCGCCAGCAGCCAAGGGAGCGGCTCCTACGAGCAGTACTTC. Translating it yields CASSQGSGSYEQYF.

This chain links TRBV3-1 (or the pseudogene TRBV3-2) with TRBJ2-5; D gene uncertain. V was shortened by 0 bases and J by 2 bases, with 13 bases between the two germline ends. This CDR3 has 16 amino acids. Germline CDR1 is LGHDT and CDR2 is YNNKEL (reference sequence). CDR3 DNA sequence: TGTGCCAGCAGCCAAGAACTGTACCGTAGGCAAGAGACCCAGTACTTC. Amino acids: CASSQELYRRQETQYF.

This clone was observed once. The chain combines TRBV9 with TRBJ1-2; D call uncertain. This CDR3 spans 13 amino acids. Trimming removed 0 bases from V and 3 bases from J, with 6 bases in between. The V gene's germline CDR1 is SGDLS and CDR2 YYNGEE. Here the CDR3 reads CASSVGRDYGYTF. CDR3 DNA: TGTGCCAGCAGCGTAGGACGCGACTATGGCTACACCTTC.

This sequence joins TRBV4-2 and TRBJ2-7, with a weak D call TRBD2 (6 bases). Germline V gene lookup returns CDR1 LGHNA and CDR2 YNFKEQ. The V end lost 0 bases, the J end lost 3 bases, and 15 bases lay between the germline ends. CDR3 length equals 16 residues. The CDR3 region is CASSQDYGRGGYEQYF. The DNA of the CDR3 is TGTGCCAGCAGCCAAGATTACGGGAGAGGAGGCTACGAGCAGTACTTC.

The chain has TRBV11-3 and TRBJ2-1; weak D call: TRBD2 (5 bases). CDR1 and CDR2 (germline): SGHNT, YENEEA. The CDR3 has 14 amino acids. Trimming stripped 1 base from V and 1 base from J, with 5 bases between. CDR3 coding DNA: TGTGCCAGCAGCTTAGGCGGGTCCTACAATGAGCAGTTCTTC. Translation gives CASSLGGSYNEQFF.

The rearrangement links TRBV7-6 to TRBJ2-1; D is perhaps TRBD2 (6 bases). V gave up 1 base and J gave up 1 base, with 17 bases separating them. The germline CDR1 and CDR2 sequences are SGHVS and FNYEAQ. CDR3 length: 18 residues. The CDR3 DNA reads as TGTGCCAGCAGCTTAGAGTATAGCGGTTGGAGTTCCTACAATGAGCAGTTCTTC. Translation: CASSLEYSGWSSYNEQFF.